Listed below are T cell receptor beta chains from one sample, sequenced in a study of blood T cell repertoires in COVID-19. TCRdb keeps only in-frame clones here, not all; method: immunoSEQ multiplex PCR. The sample carries around 200,000 clones, 80% to 90% recorded once. Sequenced sample: peripheral blood. These TCRs come from a man over 45 with acute or convalescent COVID-19. Both conserved end residues are part of each CDR3. A D gene is named only where the DNA matches it firmly. Rows give clone size only sometimes, using once, few, many, or a class for an expanded clone.

>TRBV5-1|.|TRBJ1-2|once
TGCGCCAGCAGCTTGGGGGCAGGGGCAGCTAACTATGGCTACACCTTC
CASSLGAGAANYGYTF
>TRBV19|TRBD1|TRBJ1-5|.
TGTGCCAGTAGTATAGCGGGACAGATTAATCAGCCCCAGCATTTT
CASSIAGQINQPQHF
>TRBV5-1|TRBD1|TRBJ2-1|once
TGCGCCAGCAGCTGGGGAACGACAGGGGGTAATGAGCAGTTCTTC
CASSWGTTGGNEQFF
>TRBV18|.|TRBJ1-1|.
TGTGCCAGCTCACCACAACTCGCGGTGGCTGAAGCTTTCTTT
CASSPQLAVAEAFF
>TRBV7-3|TRBD1|TRBJ2-1|.
TGTGCCAGCAGCTCCGGACAGGGGACATACAATGAGCAGTTCTTC
CASSSGQGTYNEQFF
>TRBV11-3|.|TRBJ2-1|.
TGTGCCAGCAGCTTAGAGGGCGGGAATGAGCAGTTCTTC
CASSLEGGNEQFF
>TRBV6-5|.|TRBJ2-3|.
TGTGCCAGCACCCTGGACAGCAGCACAGATACGCAGTATTTT
CASTLDSSTDTQYF
>TRBV5-4|.|TRBJ1-2|.
TGTGCCAGCAGCTTAGAGACAAACTATGGCTACACCTTC
CASSLETNYGYTF
>TRBV12-3/TRBV12-4|.|TRBJ1-2|.
TGTGCCAGCACAACAGGGTGGGATGGCTACACCTTC
CASTTGWDGYTF
>TRBV3-1/TRBV3-2|.|TRBJ2-5|.
TGTGCCAGCAGCCAAACGGGCCAAGAGACCCAGTACTTC
CASSQTGQETQYF